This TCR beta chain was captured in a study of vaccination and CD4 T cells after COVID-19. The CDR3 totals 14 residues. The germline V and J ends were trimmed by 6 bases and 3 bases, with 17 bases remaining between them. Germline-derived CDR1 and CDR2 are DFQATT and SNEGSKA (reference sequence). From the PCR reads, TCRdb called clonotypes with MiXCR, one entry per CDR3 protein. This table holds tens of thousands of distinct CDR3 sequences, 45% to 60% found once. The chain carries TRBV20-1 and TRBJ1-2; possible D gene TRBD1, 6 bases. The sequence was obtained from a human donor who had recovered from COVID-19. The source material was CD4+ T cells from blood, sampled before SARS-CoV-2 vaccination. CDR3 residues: CSAGGGSFDYGYTF. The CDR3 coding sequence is TGCAGTGCCGGAGGGGGATCTTTTGACTATGGCTACACCTTC.